The following is a T cell receptor beta chain sequence with its context. Its specificity is unknown. These data are taken from a study of CXCR3-negative and CXCR3-positive naive CD8 T cells. Preparation of TRB cDNA libraries relied on 5' RACE carrying UMI labels. TCRdb re-analyzed the 5' RACE reads; it lists each CDR3 protein once, without DNA. The sample holds about 89,000 distinct CDR3 sequences. The study, taken as a whole, reports: Hydrophobicity was higher for TRB CDR3s found in CXCR3-positive naive cells than in CXCR3-negative naive cells.

Germline-derived CDR1 and CDR2 are SGHDT and YYEEEE. CDR3 length equals 14 residues. The specimen sequenced was naive CXCR3+ CD8+ T cells from blood. Documented subset: CD45RO-CCR7+CD27+CD95- naive CD8+ T cells expressing CXCR3 (TNR3+). This receptor was identified in a human donor in good health. Some clones in this sample may be carry-over from other donors' samples. The chain is built from TRBV5-6 and TRBJ2-7; TCRdb gives TRBD1 as the D gene, but with no DNA this cannot be confirmed. The CDR3 loop reads CASSLEGGPYEQYF.